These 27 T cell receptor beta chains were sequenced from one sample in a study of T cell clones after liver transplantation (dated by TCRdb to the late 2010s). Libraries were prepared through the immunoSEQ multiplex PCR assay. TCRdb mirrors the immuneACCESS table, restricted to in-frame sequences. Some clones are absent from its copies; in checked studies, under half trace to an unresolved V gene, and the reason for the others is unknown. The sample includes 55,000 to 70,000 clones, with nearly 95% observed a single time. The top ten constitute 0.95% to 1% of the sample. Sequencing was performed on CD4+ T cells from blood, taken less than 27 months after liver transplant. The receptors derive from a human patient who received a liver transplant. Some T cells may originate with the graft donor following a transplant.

CDR3 nucleotide sequence: TGTGCCAGCAGCTTAGGCCGGGCGGGAAACAAAAACATTCAGTACTTC. Encoded protein: CASSLGRAGNKNIQYF. V gene TRBV11-2 combines with J gene TRBJ2-4; possible D gene TRBD2, 6 bases. V dropped 1 base and J dropped 3 bases, with 13 bases sitting between them. CDR3 length: 16 residues. CDR1 SGHAT and CDR2 FQNNGV come from the germline V gene. The full variable domain, rest sourced from reference TRBV11-2 and TRBJ2-4, is EAGVAQSPRYKIIEKRQSVAFWCNPISGHATLYWYQQILGQGPKLLIQFQNNGVVDDSQLPKDRFSAERLKGVDSTLKIQPAKLEDSAVYLCASSLGRAGNKNIQYFGAGTRLSVL.

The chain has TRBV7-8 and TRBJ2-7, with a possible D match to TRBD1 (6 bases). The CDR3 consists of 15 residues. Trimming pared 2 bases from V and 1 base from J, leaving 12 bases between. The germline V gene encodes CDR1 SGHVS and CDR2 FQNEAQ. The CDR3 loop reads CASSLYQGSSYEQYF. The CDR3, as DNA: TGTGCCAGCAGCTTATATCAGGGGAGTTCCTACGAGCAGTACTTC. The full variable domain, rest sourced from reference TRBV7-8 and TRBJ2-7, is GAGVSQSPRYKVAKRGQDVALRCDPISGHVSLFWYQQALGQGPEFLTYFQNEAQLDKSGLPSDRFFAERPEGSVSTLKIQRTQQEDSAVYLCASSLYQGSSYEQYFGPGTRLTVT.

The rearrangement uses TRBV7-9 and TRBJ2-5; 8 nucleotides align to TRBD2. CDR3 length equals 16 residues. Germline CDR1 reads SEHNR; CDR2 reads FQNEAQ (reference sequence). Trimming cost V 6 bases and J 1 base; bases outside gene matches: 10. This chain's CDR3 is CASSSGGSGGQETQYF. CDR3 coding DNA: TGTGCCAGCAGTTCAGGAGGGAGCGGGGGCCAAGAGACCCAGTACTTC.

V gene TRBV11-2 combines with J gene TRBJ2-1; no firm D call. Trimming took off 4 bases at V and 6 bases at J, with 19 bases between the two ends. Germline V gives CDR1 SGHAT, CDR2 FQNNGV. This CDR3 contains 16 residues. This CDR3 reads CASSSRLNGLRNEQFF. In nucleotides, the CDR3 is TGTGCCAGCAGCTCGAGACTGAACGGGTTACGCAATGAGCAGTTCTTC.

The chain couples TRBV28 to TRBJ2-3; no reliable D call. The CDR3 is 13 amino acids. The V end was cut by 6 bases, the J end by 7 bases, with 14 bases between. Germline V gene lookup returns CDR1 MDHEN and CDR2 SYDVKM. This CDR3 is CASRTPGSNTQYF. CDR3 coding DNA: TGTGCCAGCAGGACCCCGGGTTCAAATACGCAGTATTTT.

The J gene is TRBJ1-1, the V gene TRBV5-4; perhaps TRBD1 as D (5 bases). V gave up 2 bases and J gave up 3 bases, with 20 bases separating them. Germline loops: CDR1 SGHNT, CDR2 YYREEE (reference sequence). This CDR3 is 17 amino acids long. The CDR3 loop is CASSLVLGRGVDTEAFF. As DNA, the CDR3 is TGTGCCAGCAGCTTAGTATTGGGACGTGGGGTTGACACTGAAGCTTTCTTT.

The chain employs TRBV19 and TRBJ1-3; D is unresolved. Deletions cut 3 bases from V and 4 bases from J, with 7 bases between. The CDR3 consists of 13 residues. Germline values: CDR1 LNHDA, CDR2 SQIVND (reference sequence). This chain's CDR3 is CASSMNAGNTIYF. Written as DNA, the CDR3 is TGTGCCAGTAGTATGAATGCCGGAAACACCATATATTTT.

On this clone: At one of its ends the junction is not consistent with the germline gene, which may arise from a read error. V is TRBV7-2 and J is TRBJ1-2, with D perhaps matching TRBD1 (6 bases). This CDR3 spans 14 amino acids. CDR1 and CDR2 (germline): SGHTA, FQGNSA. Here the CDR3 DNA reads TGTGCCAGCAGCTCACAACAGGGTAACTTTGGCTACACCTTC. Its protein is CASSSQQGNFGYTF.

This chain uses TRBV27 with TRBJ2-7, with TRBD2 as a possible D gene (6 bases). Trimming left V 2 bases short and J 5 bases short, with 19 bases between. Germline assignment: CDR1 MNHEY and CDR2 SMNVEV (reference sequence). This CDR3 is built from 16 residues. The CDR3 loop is CASSLDRLGGIHEQYF. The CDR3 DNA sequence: TGTGCCAGCAGTTTAGACCGTCTCGGCGGGATCCACGAGCAGTACTTC.

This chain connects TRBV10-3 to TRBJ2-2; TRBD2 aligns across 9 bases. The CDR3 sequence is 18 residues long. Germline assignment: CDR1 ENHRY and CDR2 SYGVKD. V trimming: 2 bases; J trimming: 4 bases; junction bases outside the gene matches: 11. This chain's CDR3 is CAISETGGLAPGTGELFF. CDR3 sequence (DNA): TGTGCCATCAGTGAGACGGGGGGACTAGCCCCGGGCACCGGGGAGCTGTTTTTT.

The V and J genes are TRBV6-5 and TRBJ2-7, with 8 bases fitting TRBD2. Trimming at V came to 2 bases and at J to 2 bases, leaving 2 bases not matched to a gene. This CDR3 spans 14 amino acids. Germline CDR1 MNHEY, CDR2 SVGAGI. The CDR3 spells CASSYAGGAYEQYF. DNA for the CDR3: TGTGCCAGCAGTTACGCGGGAGGAGCCTACGAGCAGTACTTC.

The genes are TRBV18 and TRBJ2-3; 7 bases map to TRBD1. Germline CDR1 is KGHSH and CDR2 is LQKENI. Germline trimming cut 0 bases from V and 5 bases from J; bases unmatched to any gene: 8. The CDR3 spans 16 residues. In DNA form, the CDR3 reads TGTGCCAGCTCACCACCCCGGACAGGAGCAGGAGATACGCAGTATTTT. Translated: CASSPPRTGAGDTQYF.

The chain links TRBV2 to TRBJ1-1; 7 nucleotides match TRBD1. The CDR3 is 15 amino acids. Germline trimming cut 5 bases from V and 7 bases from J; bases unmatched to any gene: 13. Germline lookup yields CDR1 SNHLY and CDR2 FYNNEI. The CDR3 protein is CASSTLRQGESEAFF. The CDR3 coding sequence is TGTGCCAGCAGTACCCTTAGACAGGGTGAAAGTGAAGCTTTCTTT.

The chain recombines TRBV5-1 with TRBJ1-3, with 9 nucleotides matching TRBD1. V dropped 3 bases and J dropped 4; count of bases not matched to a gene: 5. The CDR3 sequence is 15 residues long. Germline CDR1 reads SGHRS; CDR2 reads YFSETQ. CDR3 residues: CASSSLGQGGNTIYF. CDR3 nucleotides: TGCGCCAGCAGCTCGTTGGGACAGGGAGGAAACACCATATATTTT.

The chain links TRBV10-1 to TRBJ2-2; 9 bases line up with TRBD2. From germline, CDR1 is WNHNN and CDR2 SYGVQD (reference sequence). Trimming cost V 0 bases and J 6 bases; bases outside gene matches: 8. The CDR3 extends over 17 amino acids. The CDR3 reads CASSESLAGLESGELFF. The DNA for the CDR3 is TGCGCCAGCAGTGAGTCTCTAGCGGGACTAGAATCCGGGGAGCTGTTTTTT.

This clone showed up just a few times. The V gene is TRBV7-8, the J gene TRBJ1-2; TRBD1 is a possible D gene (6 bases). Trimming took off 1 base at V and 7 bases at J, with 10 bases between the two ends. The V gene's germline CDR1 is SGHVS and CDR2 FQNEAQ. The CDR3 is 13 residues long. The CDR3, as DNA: TGTGCCAGCAGCTTAGAAGGGGGGCGTGGCTACACCTTC. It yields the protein CASSLEGGRGYTF.

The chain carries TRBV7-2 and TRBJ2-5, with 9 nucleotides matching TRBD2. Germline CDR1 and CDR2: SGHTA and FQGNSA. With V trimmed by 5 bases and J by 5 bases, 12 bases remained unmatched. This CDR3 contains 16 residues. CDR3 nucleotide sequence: TGTGCCAGCAGCCGTGCAGCGGGAGGAAGGACGGAGACCCAGTACTTC. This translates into CASSRAAGGRTETQYF.

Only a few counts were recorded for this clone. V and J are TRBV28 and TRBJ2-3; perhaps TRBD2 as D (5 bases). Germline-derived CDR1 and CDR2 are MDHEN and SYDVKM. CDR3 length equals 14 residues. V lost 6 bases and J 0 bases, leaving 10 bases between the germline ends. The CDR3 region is CASREGTSTDTQYF. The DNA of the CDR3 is TGTGCCAGCAGAGAGGGAACTAGCACAGATACGCAGTATTTT.

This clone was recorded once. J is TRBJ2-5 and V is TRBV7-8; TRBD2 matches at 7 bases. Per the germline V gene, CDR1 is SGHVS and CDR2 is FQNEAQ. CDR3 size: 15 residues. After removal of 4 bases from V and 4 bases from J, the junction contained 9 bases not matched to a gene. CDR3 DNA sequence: TGTGCCAGCAGCTCCACCCGCGGGGGAGGAGAGACCCAGTACTTC. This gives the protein CASSSTRGGGETQYF.

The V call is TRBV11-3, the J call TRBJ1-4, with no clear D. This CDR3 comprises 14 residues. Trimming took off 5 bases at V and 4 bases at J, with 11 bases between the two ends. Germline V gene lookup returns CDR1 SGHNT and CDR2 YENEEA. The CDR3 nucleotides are TGTGCCAGCAGCCTAGTGGGGAATAATGAAAAACTGTTTTTT. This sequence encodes CASSLVGNNEKLFF.

CDR3 residues: CASSLSVQGFVAFF. DNA of the CDR3: TGTGCCAGCAGTTTATCGGTGCAGGGGTTTGTAGCTTTCTTT. The chain joins TRBV27 to TRBJ1-1; possible D gene TRBD1, 6 bases. In germline, CDR1 is MNHEY, CDR2 SMNVEV (reference sequence). V lost 0 bases and J lost 10, with 15 bases in between. The CDR3 contains 14 residues.

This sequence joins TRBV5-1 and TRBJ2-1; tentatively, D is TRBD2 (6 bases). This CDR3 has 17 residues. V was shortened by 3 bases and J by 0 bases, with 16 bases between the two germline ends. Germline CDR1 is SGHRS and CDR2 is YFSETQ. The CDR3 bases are TGCGCCAGCAGCTATATTATAGCGGAGAACTCCTACAATGAGCAGTTCTTC. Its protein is CASSYIIAENSYNEQFF.

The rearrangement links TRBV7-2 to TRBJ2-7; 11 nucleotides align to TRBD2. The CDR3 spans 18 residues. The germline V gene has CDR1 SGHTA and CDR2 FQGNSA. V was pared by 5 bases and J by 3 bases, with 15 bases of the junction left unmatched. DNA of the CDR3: TGTGCCAGCAGCCCGCGACTAGCGGGAAGGTCCCTAGACTACGAGCAGTACTTC. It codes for CASSPRLAGRSLDYEQYF.

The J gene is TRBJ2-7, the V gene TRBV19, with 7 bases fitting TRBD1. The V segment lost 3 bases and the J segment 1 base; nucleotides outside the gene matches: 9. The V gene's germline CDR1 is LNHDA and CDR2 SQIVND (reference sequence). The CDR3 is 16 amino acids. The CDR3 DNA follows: TGTGCCAGTAGTATTTCCCCGCCAGGGGGTTCCTACGAGCAGTACTTC. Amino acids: CASSISPPGGSYEQYF.

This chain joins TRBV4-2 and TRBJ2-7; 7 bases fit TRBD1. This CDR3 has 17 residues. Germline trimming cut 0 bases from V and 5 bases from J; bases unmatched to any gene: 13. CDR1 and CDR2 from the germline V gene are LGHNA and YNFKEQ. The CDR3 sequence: CASSQDPPTGMVHEQYF. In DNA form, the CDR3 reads TGTGCCAGCAGCCAAGACCCTCCGACAGGGATGGTCCACGAGCAGTACTTC.

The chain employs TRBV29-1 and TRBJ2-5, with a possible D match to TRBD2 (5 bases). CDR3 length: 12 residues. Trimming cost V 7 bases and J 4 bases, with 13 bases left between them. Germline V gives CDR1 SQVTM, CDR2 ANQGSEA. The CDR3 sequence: CSAPVEGETQYF. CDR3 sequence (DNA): TGCAGCGCCCCCGTAGAGGGAGAGACCCAGTACTTC.

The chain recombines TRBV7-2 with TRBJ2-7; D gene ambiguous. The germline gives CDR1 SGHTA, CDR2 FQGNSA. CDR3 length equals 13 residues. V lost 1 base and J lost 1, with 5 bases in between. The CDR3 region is CASSLVKSYEQYF. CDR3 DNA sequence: TGTGCCAGCAGCTTAGTCAAATCCTACGAGCAGTACTTC.